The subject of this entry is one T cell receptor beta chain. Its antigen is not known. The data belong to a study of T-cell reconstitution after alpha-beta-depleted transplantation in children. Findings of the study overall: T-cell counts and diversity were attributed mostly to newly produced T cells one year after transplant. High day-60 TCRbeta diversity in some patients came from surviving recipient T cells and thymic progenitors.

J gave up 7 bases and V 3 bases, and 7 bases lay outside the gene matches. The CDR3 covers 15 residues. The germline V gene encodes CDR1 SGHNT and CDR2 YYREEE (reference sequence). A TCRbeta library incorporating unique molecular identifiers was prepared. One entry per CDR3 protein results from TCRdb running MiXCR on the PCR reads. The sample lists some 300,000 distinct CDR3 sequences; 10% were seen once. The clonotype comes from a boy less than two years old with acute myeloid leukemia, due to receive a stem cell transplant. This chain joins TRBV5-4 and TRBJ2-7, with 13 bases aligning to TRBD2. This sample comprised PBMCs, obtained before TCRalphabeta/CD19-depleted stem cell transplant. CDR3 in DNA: TGTGCCAGCAGCTCCGGGACTAGCGGGGTTTGGGAGCAGTACTTC. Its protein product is CASSSGTSGVWEQYF.